The entry below describes one T cell receptor (beta chain). This record belongs to a study of Ad26.COV2.S vaccination and SARS-CoV-2 variants. Clones were sequenced by immunoSEQ multiplex PCR, and TCRdb holds only the in-frame ones, with some missing. The profile shows under 500,000 clones, around 92% of them singletons. The CDR3 has 14 residues. Germline V CDR1 and CDR2: LNHDA, SQIVND (reference sequence). The germline V and J ends were trimmed by 1 base and 4 bases, with 10 bases remaining between them. This sample's treatment: roughly 19 received Ad26.COV2.S at low or high dose, single or two shots; about 5 received placebo; per-sample allocation not given. Specimens were obtained on day 63 following the first vaccine or placebo injection. Wuhan-strain spike was delivered by a replication-incompetent Ad26 vector.

This specimen consisted of peripheral blood, obtained in a trial of Ad26.COV2.S vaccine versus placebo. This sequence originates from a person between 18 and 60 years old who received the Ad26.COV2.S COVID-19 vaccine or a placebo. The chain uses TRBV19 and TRBJ1-1, with unresolved D. CDR3 in amino acids: CASSIGAPSTEAFF. The CDR3 DNA reads as TGTGCCAGTAGTATAGGGGCCCCCAGCACTGAAGCTTTCTTT.